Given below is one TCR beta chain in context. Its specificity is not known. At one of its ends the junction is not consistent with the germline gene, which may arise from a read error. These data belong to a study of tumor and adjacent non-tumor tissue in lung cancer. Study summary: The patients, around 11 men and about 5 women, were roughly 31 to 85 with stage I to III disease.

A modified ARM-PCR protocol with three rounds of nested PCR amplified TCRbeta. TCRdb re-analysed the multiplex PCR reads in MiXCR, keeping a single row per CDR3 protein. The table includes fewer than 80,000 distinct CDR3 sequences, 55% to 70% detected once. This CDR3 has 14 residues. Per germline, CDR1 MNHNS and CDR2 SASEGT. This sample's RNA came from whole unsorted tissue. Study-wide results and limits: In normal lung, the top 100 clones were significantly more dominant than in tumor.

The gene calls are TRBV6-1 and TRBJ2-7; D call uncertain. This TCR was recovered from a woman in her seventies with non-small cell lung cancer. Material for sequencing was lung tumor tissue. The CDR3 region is CTSTFGGAWNEQYF. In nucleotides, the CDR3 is TGTACCAGCACCTTTGGCGGTGCCTGGAACGAGCAGTACTTC.